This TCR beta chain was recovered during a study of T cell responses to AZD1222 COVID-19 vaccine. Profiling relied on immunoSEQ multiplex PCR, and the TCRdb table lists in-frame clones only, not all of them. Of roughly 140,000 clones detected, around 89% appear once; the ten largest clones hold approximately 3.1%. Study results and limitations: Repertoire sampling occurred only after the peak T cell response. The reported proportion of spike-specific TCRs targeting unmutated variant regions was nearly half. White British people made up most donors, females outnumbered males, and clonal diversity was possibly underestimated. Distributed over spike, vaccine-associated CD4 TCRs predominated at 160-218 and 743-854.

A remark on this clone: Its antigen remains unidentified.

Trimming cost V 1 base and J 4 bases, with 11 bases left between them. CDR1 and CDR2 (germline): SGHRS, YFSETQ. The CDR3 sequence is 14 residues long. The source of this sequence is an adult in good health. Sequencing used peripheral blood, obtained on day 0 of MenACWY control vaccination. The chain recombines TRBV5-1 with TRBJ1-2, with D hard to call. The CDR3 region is CASSLSQRGYGYTF. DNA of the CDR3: TGCGCCAGCAGCTTGAGCCAGAGAGGCTATGGCTACACCTTC.